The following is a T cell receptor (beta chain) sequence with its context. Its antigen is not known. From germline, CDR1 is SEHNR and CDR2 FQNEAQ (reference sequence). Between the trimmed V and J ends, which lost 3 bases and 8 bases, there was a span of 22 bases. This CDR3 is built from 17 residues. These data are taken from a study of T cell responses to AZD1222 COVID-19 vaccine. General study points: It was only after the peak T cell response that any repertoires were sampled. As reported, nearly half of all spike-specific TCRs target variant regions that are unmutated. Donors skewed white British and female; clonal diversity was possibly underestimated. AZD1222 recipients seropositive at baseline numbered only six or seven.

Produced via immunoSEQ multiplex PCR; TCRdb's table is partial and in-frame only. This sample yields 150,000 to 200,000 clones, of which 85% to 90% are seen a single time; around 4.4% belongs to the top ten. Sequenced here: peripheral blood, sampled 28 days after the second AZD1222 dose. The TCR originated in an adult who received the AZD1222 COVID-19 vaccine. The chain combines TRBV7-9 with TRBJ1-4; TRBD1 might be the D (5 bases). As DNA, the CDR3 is TGTGCCAGCAGCTTTACTGGTCCGCGCCGGGGGGGAGAAAAACTGTTTTTT. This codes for CASSFTGPRRGGEKLFF. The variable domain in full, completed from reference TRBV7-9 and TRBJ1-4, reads DTGVSQNPRHKITKRGQNVTFRCDPISEHNRLYWYRQTLGQGPEFLTYFQNEAQLEKSRLLSDRFSAERPKGSFSTLEIQRTEQGDSAMYLCASSFTGPRRGGEKLFFGSGTQLSVL.